The 24 T cell receptor beta chains below come from one sample, sequenced in a study of early T cells in non-severe SARS-CoV-2 infection. TCRdb reprocessed the 5' RACE reads via MiXCR and lists one record per CDR3 protein. The sample yields about 36,000 distinct CDR3 sequences, 6% to 8% seen once. The sample here was whole blood, taken at baseline. Receptor source: an adult who was a healthcare worker with PCR-confirmed SARS-CoV-2 infection or an uninfected control (not recorded which).

This clonotype was detected a few times. This chain joins TRBV28 and TRBJ2-7; D remains ambiguous. This CDR3 comprises 11 residues. The germline V and J ends were trimmed by 5 bases and 2 bases, with 4 bases remaining between them. In germline, CDR1 is MDHEN, CDR2 SYDVKM. The CDR3 here is CASSGTYEQYF. The CDR3 DNA reads TGTGCCAGCAGTGGTACCTACGAGCAGTACTTC.

Only a few counts were recorded for this clonotype. The chain uses TRBV18 and TRBJ1-1; D may be TRBD1 (5 bases). Germline V lookup: CDR1 KGHSH, CDR2 LQKENI. This CDR3 has 16 amino acids. V was clipped by 0 bases and J by 4 bases, with 15 bases between them. CDR3 sequence: CASSPPALRAGTEAFF. For the CDR3, the DNA is TGTGCCAGCTCACCACCGGCTCTCAGGGCAGGCACTGAAGCTTTCTTT.

This clonotype was seen repeatedly, ten times or more. The rearrangement links TRBV7-2 to TRBJ2-7; D is perhaps TRBD1 (5 bases). The CDR3 runs to 12 residues. V lost 5 bases and J 4 bases, leaving 9 bases between the germline ends. Germline CDR1 SGHTA, CDR2 FQGNSA. The CDR3 region is CASSPTGYEQYF. The CDR3 DNA reads as TGTGCCAGCAGCCCCACAGGTTACGAGCAGTACTTC.

This clonotype has ten or more counts. The chain has TRBV6-6 and TRBJ2-3; TRBD2 aligns across 9 bases. The ends lost 6 bases at V and 4 bases at J; junction bases unmatched: 14. The length of the CDR3 is 17 residues. Germline V gene lookup returns CDR1 MNHNY and CDR2 SVGAGI (reference sequence). The CDR3 nucleotides are TGTGCCAGCAGGGGGAGGGCTAGCGGGAATAATTCAGATACGCAGTATTTT. Its protein is CASRGRASGNNSDTQYF.

This rearrangement joins TRBV20-1 to TRBJ1-1; D remains ambiguous. The CDR3 is 13 residues long. The germline V and J ends were trimmed by 4 bases and 6 bases, with 15 bases remaining between them. The V gene's germline CDR1 is DFQATT and CDR2 SNEGSKA (reference sequence). CDR3: CSATTRISAEAFF. DNA for the CDR3: TGCAGTGCTACCACCAGGATCTCAGCTGAAGCTTTCTTT.

The chain carries TRBV4-2 and TRBJ2-1; 14 nucleotides line up with TRBD2. CDR1 and CDR2 (germline): LGHNA, YNFKEQ. The CDR3 loop spans 18 amino acids. Germline trimming cut 2 bases from V and 8 bases from J; bases unmatched to any gene: 11. The CDR3 loop is CASSQPSGTSGSPYEQFF. CDR3 in DNA: TGTGCCAGCAGCCAACCCTCGGGGACTAGCGGGAGCCCTTATGAGCAGTTCTTC.

This clonotype qualifies as medium-sized. The rearrangement uses TRBV20-1 and TRBJ2-3; D ambiguous. From germline, CDR1 is DFQATT and CDR2 SNEGSKA (reference sequence). Trimming cost V 6 bases and J 2 bases, with 3 bases left between them. The CDR3 runs 10 residues. CDR3 loop: CSALTDTQYF. The CDR3, as DNA: TGCAGTGCCCTCACAGATACGCAGTATTTT.

Only a few counts were recorded for this clonotype. The rearrangement uses TRBV29-1 and TRBJ1-1; D might be TRBD1 (5 bases). This CDR3 has 12 amino acids. V lost 7 bases to trimming and J lost 7 bases, with 16 bases between them. Per the germline V gene, CDR1 is SQVTM and CDR2 is ANQGSEA. In nucleotides, the CDR3 is TGCAGCGCCGAACGGGGGAGTGGTGAAGCTTTCTTT. Encoded protein: CSAERGSGEAFF.

The rearrangement links TRBV5-4 to TRBJ1-2, with a tentative D call TRBD1 (5 bases). This CDR3 is 16 amino acids long. Germline V gives CDR1 SGHNT, CDR2 YYREEE (reference sequence). V was clipped by 4 bases and J by 6 bases, with 22 bases between them. The DNA for the CDR3 is TGTGCCAGCAGCGCCCGCTTGGCAGGGTCTGAGGATGGCTACACCTTC. Its protein product is CASSARLAGSEDGYTF.

At least ten counts were recorded for this clonotype. This rearrangement joins TRBV20-1 to TRBJ2-2; D may correspond to TRBD1 or TRBD2 (5 bases each). This CDR3 spans 15 amino acids. Trimming removed 5 bases at V and 6 bases at J, with 19 bases between. Per the germline V gene, CDR1 is DFQATT and CDR2 is SNEGSKA (reference sequence). CDR3 coding DNA: TGCAGTGCTCAAGGCCTCGGGACGGACTCCGGGGAGCTGTTTTTT. This gives the protein CSAQGLGTDSGELFF.

The chain carries TRBV28 and TRBJ2-1; TRBD2 agrees at 7 bases. The CDR3 length is 14 residues. Trimming removed 7 bases from V and 12 bases from J; junction bases left unmatched: 15. Germline-derived CDR1 and CDR2 are MDHEN and SYDVKM. This chain's CDR3 is CASTSGTIPIRQFF. Here the CDR3 DNA reads TGTGCCAGCACCTCCGGGACTATCCCCATCCGGCAGTTCTTC.

This clonotype showed up many times. The chain uses TRBV7-9 and TRBJ2-2; the match to TRBD2 covers 7 bases. J was trimmed by 8 bases and V by 5 bases; bases with no gene match: 8. This CDR3 is 14 amino acids long. CDR1 SEHNR and CDR2 FQNEAQ come from the germline V gene (reference sequence). The CDR3 here is CASSGTSVTGELFF. CDR3 in DNA: TGTGCCAGCAGCGGAACTAGCGTCACAGGGGAGCTGTTTTTT.

This clonotype was counted a few times. The chain combines TRBV5-1 with TRBJ2-7; 13 positions match TRBD2. This CDR3 comprises 16 residues. Per germline, CDR1 SGHRS and CDR2 YFSETQ. V was clipped by 4 bases and J by 1 base; unmatched bases: 5. The DNA of the CDR3 is TGCGCCAGCAGCGGCGGACTAGCGGGAGTGTCCTACGAGCAGTACTTC. Protein product: CASSGGLAGVSYEQYF.

This clonotype was picked up a small number of times. The V and J genes are TRBV12-3 or TRBV12-4 and TRBJ2-1; no definite D call. Trimming stripped 7 bases from V and 7 bases from J, with 11 bases between. CDR3 length equals 12 residues. CDR3 sequence reads: CASNQVTNEQFF. Written as DNA, the CDR3 is TGTGCCAGCAACCAGGTAACAAATGAGCAGTTCTTC.

This clonotype was detected only a few times. The chain is built from TRBV20-1 and TRBJ2-1, with 10 positions matching TRBD2. Trimming cost V 7 bases and J 6 bases; bases outside gene matches: 9. The CDR3 length is 14 residues. Germline CDR1 DFQATT, CDR2 SNEGSKA (reference sequence). This CDR3 is CSVLTSGQINEQFF. CDR3 nucleotides: TGCAGTGTACTGACTAGCGGGCAGATCAATGAGCAGTTCTTC.

This clonotype was observed at least ten times. J is TRBJ1-5 and V is TRBV3-1; TRBD1 might be the D (5 bases). Germline lookup yields CDR1 LGHDT and CDR2 YNNKEL (reference sequence). With 0 bases removed from V and 6 bases from J, the gap between germline ends came to 9 bases. This CDR3 has 14 amino acids. CDR3 amino acids: CASSQDPGIQPQHF. CDR3 DNA sequence: TGTGCCAGCAGCCAAGATCCAGGGATTCAGCCCCAGCATTTT.

This clonotype has more than one count but fewer than ten. The rearrangement joins TRBV5-1 to TRBJ1-5; 7 bases are shared with TRBD1. Germline V gene lookup returns CDR1 SGHRS and CDR2 YFSETQ. The V and J ends lost 3 bases and 6 bases, in that order; junction bases with no gene match: 9. The CDR3 consists of 15 residues. The CDR3 coding sequence is TGCGCCAGCAGCTCAGAAGGGGGCGCGGGTCAGCCCCAGCATTTT. Protein: CASSSEGGAGQPQHF.

This clonotype occurred many times. This chain connects TRBV6-2 or TRBV6-3 to TRBJ2-7; 7 bases map to TRBD1. This CDR3 has 12 amino acids. V dropped 6 bases and J dropped 7; count of bases not matched to a gene: 6. Germline V CDR1 and CDR2: MNHEY, SVGEGT. For the CDR3, the DNA is TGTGCCAGCAGCTCTGACAGGGTGGAGCAGTACTTC. Its protein product is CASSSDRVEQYF.

The chain joins TRBV7-3 to TRBJ2-1; TRBD1 might be the D (6 bases). The germline V gene encodes CDR1 SGHTA and CDR2 FQGTGA. The CDR3 is 16 amino acids. Trimming pared 0 bases from V and 4 bases from J, leaving 13 bases between. CDR3 in amino acids: CASSLTGQNMYNEQFF. The CDR3, as DNA: TGTGCCAGCAGCTTAACAGGACAGAATATGTACAATGAGCAGTTCTTC.

Relative to its sample, this clonotype is medium-sized (0.01 to 0.1%). J is TRBJ2-5 and V is TRBV6-5, with 12 positions matching TRBD2. The CDR3 spans 18 residues. Germline values: CDR1 MNHEY, CDR2 SVGAGI. Unmatched junction bases numbered 10, after V lost 5 bases and J lost 0 bases. CDR3 DNA: TGTGCCAGCAGTCAGAACCGCGGACTAGCGGGGTACCAAGAGACCCAGTACTTC. Translation gives CASSQNRGLAGYQETQYF.

Many counts were recorded for this clonotype. This sequence joins TRBV6-2 or TRBV6-3 and TRBJ2-1, with D perhaps TRBD2 (5 bases). V gave up 6 bases and J gave up 9 bases, with 15 bases separating them. Germline values: CDR1 MNHEY, CDR2 SVGEGT. The CDR3 length is 13 residues. CDR3 DNA: TGTGCCAGCAGGGGAGCTTCGCTTCCTGAGCAGTTCTTC. Translation: CASRGASLPEQFF.

For this clonotype: Given a much more abundant clone one base away, this may be a read error. The V and J genes are TRBV29-1 and TRBJ2-1; no reliable D call. The DNA end is a closer match to TRBJ2-7, so the J assignment may be wrong. This CDR3 spans 14 amino acids. From germline, CDR1 is SQVTM and CDR2 ANQGSEA. The CDR3 sequence is CSVPSRNRYNEQYF. CDR3 DNA sequence: TGCAGCGTTCCCTCCCGGAATCGCTACAATGAGCAGTACTTC.

The chain carries TRBV7-2 and TRBJ1-1; D gene unclear. Germline loops: CDR1 SGHTA, CDR2 FQGNSA. The CDR3 spans 13 residues. V was pared by 5 bases and J by 4 bases, with 11 bases between. CDR3: CASSQRFGTEAFF. For the CDR3, the DNA is TGTGCCAGCAGCCAACGTTTCGGCACTGAAGCTTTCTTT. Variable domain in full (rest from reference TRBV7-2 and TRBJ1-1): GAGVSQSPSNKVTEKGKDVELRCDPISGHTALYWYRQSLGQGLEFLIYFQGNSAPDKSGLPSDRFSAERTGGSVSTLTIQRTQQEDSAVYLCASSQRFGTEAFFGQGTRLTVV.

The chain couples TRBV4-3 to TRBJ2-1, with 9 bases fitting TRBD1. The CDR3 totals 16 residues. Per the germline V gene, CDR1 is LGHNA and CDR2 is YSLEER. The J segment lost 4 bases and the V segment lost 2 bases, leaving 6 bases of the junction unmatched. The CDR3, as DNA: TGCGCCAGCAGCCAAAAGACAGGGGGTAGTTACAATGAGCAGTTCTTC. This codes for CASSQKTGGSYNEQFF.